The 4 T cell receptor beta chains below all came from one sample that was sequenced in a study of identical twins. From the 5' RACE reads, TCRdb called clonotypes with MiXCR, one entry per CDR3 protein. The data show 260,000 or so distinct CDR3 sequences, approximately 7.8% seen once. The data were also submitted as part of a second study, on yellow fever vaccine responses in identical twins.

Sequenced sample: CD8+ T cells sorted from blood. The receptors were sampled from a woman between 18 and 29 years old in good health.

The J gene is TRBJ2-1, the V gene TRBV5-1; TRBD1 is a possible D gene (6 bases). The CDR3 is 14 residues long. The V end was cut by 6 bases, the J end by 6 bases, with 16 bases between. Per the germline V gene, CDR1 is SGHRS and CDR2 is YFSETQ. This chain's CDR3 is CASKGWGRFNEQFF. The DNA for the CDR3 is TGCGCCAGCAAAGGGTGGGGGCGCTTCAATGAGCAGTTCTTC.

V and J are TRBV29-1 and TRBJ1-2; D possibly corresponds to TRBD1 (5 bases). CDR3 length equals 12 residues. The V and J ends lost 5 bases and 9 bases respectively, with 16 bases between them. In germline, CDR1 is SQVTM, CDR2 ANQGSEA. The CDR3, as DNA: TGCAGCGTTAGGGCGGGGGGAATGAGCTACACCTTC. This encodes CSVRAGGMSYTF.

This chain links TRBV20-1 with TRBJ2-1, with 10 bases aligning to TRBD2. In germline, CDR1 is DFQATT, CDR2 SNEGSKA (reference sequence). The CDR3 is 16 amino acids. Losses at the gene ends were 3 bases for V and 10 bases for J; bases not matched to a gene: 15. The CDR3 DNA follows: TGCAGTGCTAGGCCCCTAGCGGGAGAAGAGGGGGGGGAGCAGTTCTTC. Its protein is CSARPLAGEEGGEQFF.

Many counts were recorded for this clonotype. The rearrangement joins TRBV10-3 to TRBJ2-4; 7 bases are a match to TRBD1. With 2 bases clipped from V and 4 bases from J, the junction kept 17 bases outside the gene matches. The CDR3 is 19 residues long. Per the germline V gene, CDR1 is ENHRY and CDR2 is SYGVKD. The CDR3: CAISEEVQGTRPGKNIQYF. The CDR3 region has the DNA TGTGCCATCAGTGAGGAGGTACAGGGGACAAGACCTGGGAAAAACATTCAGTACTTC.